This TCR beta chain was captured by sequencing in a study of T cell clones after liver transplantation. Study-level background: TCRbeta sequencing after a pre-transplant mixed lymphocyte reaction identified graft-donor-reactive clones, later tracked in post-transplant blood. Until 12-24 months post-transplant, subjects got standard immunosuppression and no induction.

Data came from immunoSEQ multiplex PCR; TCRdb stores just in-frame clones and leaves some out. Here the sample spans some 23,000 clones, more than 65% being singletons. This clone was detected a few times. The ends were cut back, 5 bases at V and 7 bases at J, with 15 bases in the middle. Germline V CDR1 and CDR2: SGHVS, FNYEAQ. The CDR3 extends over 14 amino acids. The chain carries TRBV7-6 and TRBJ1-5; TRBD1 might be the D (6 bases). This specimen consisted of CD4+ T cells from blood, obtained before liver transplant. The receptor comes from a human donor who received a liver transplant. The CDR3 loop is CASSRDKAGQPQHF. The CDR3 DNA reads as TGTGCCAGCAGCCGGGACAAGGCGGGACAGCCCCAGCATTTT.